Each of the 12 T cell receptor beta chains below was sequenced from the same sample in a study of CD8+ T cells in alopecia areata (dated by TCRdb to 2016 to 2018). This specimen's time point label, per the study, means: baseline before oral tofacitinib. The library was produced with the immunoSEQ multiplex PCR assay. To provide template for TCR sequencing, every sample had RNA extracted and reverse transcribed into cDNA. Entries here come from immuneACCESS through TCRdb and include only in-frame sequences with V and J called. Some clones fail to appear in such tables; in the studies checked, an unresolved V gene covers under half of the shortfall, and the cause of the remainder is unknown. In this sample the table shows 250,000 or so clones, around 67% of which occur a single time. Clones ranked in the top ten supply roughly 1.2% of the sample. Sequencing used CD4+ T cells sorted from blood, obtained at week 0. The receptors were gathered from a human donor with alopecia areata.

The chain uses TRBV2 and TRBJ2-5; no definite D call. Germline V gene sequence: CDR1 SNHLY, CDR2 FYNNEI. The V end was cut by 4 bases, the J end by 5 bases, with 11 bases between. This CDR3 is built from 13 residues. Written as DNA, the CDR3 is TGTGCCAGCAGTGTTAACAGTTGGGAGACCCAGTACTTC. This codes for CASSVNSWETQYF.

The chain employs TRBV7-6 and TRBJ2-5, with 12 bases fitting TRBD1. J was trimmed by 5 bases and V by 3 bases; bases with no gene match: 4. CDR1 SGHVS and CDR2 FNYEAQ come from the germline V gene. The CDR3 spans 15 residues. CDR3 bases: TGTGCCAGCAGCTTGGGACAGGGGGCTGGTGAGACCCAGTACTTC. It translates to CASSLGQGAGETQYF.

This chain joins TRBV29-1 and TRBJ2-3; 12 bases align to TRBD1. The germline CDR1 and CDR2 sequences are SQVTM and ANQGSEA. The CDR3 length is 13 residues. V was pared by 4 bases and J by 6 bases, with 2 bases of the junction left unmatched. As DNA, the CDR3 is TGCAGCGTTGCGGGACAGGGGGCGGATACGCAGTATTTT. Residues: CSVAGQGADTQYF.

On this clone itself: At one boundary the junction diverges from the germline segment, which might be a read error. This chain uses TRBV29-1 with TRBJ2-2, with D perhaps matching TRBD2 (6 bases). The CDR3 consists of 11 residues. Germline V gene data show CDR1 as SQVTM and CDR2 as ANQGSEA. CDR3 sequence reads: CSVEGLGELFF. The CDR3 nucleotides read TGCAGCGTAGAAGGACTAGGGGAGCTGTTTTTT.

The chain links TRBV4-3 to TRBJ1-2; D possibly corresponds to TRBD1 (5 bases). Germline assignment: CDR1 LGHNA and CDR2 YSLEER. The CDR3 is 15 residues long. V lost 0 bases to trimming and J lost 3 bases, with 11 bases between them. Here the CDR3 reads CASSQEGDRDYGYTF. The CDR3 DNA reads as TGCGCCAGCAGCCAAGAAGGGGACCGTGACTATGGCTACACCTTC.

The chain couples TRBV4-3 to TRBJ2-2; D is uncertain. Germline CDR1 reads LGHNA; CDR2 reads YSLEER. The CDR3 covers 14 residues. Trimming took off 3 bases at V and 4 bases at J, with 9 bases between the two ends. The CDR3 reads CASSQTVVTGELFF. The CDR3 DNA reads TGCGCCAGCAGCCAGACCGTGGTCACCGGGGAGCTGTTTTTT.

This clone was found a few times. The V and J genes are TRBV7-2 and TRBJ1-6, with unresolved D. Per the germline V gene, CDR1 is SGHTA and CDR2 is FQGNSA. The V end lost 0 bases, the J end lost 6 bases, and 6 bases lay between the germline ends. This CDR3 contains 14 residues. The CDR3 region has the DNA TGTGCCAGCAGCTTAGCTGGGATTAATTCACCCCTCCACTTT. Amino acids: CASSLAGINSPLHF.

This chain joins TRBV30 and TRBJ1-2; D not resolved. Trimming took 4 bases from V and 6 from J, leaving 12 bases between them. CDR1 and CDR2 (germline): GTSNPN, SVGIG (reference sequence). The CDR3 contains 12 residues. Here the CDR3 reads CAWNVNHNGYTF. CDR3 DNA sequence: TGTGCCTGGAACGTTAATCATAATGGCTACACCTTC. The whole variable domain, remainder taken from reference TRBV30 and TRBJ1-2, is SQTIHQWPATLVQPVGSPLSLECTVEGTSNPNLYWYRQAAGRGLQLLFYSVGIGQISSEVPQNLSASRPQDRQFILSSKKLLLSDSGFYLCAWNVNHNGYTFGSGTRLTVV.

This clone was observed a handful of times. CDR3: CASSLIRGNTDTQYF. The CDR3 DNA follows: TGCGCCAGCAGCTTGATCAGGGGGAACACAGATACGCAGTATTTT. This chain connects TRBV5-1 to TRBJ2-3; 7 nucleotides align to TRBD1. Per germline, CDR1 SGHRS and CDR2 YFSETQ. CDR3 size: 15 residues. Losses at the gene ends were 1 base for V and 2 bases for J; bases not matched to a gene: 4.

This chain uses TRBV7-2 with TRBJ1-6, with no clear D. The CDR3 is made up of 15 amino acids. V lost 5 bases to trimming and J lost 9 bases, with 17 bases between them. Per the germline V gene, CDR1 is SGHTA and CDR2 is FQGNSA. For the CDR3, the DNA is TGTGCCAGCAGCCCCCAGGTTGCTGGGAGTTCACCCCTCCACTTT. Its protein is CASSPQVAGSSPLHF.

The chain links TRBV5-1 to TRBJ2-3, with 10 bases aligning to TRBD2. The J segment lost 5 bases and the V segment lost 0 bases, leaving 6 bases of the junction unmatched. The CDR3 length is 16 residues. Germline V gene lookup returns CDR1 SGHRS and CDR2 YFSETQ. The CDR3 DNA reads TGCGCCAGCAGCTTGGGGCCTAGCGGGGGACTAGATACGCAGTATTTT. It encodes CASSLGPSGGLDTQYF.

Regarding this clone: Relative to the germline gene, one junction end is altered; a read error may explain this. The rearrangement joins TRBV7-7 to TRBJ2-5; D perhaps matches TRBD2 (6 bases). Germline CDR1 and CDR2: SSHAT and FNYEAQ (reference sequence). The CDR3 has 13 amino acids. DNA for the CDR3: TGTGCTAGCAGCGCGGGACCCCTCCAGACCCAGTACTTC. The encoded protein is CASSAGPLQTQYF.